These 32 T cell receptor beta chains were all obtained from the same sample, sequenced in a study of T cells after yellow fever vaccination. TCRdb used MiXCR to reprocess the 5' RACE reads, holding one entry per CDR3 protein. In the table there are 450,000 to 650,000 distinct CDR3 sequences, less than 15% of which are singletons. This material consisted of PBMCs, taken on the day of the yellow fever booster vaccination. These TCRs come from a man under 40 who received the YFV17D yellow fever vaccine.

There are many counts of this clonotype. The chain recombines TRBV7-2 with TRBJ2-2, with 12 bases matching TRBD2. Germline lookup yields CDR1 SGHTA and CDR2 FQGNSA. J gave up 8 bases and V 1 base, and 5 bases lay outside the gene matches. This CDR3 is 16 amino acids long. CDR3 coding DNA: TGTGCCAGCAGCTTAGAATACACTAGCGGGAGGGGGGAGCTGTTTTTT. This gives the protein CASSLEYTSGRGELFF. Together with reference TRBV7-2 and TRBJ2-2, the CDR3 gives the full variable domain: GAGVSQSPSNKVTEKGKDVELRCDPISGHTALYWYRQSLGQGLEFLIYFQGNSAPDKSGLPSDRFSAERTGGSVSTLTIQRTQQEDSAVYLCASSLEYTSGRGELFFGEGSRLTVL.

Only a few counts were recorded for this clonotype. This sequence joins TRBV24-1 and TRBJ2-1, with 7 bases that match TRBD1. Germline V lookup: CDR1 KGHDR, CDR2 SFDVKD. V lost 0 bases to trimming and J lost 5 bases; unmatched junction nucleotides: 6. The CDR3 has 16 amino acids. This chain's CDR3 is CATSDLRGPWNNEQFF. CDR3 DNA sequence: TGTGCCACCAGTGATTTGAGGGGGCCCTGGAACAATGAGCAGTTCTTC.

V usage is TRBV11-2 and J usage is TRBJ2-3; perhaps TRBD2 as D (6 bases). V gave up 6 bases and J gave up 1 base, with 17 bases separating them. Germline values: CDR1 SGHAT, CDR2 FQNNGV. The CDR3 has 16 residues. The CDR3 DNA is TGTGCCAGCAGTACCGGGACTCAACCTCGCACAGATACGCAGTATTTT. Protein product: CASSTGTQPRTDTQYF. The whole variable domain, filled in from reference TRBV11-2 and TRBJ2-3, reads EAGVAQSPRYKIIEKRQSVAFWCNPISGHATLYWYQQILGQGPKLLIQFQNNGVVDDSQLPKDRFSAERLKGVDSTLKIQPAKLEDSAVYLCASSTGTQPRTDTQYFGPGTRLTVL.

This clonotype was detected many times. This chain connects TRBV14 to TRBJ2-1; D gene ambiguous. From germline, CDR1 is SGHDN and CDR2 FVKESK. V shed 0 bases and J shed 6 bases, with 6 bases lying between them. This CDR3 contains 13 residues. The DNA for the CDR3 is TGTGCCAGCAGCCAAGAGTTACGCAATGAGCAGTTCTTC. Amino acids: CASSQELRNEQFF.

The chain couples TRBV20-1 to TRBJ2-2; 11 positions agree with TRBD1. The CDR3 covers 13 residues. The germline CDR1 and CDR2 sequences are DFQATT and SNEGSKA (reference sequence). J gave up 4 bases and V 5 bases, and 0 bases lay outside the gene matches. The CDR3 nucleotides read TGCAGTGCTGGGACAGGGGGCACCGGGGAGCTGTTTTTT. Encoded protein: CSAGTGGTGELFF.

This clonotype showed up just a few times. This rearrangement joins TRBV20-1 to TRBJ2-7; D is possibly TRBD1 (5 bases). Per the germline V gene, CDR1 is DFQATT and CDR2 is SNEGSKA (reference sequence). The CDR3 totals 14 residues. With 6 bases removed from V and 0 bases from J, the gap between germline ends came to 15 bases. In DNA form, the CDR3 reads TGCAGTGCCCCATGGACATTATTCTCCTACGAGCAGTACTTC. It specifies CSAPWTLFSYEQYF.

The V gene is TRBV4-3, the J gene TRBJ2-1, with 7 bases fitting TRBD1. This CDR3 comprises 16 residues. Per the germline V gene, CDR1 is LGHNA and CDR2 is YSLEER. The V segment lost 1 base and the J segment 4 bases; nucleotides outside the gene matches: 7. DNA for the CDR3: TGCGCCAGCAGCCAAGTGGGGGACAGCTCTTACAATGAGCAGTTCTTC. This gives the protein CASSQVGDSSYNEQFF.

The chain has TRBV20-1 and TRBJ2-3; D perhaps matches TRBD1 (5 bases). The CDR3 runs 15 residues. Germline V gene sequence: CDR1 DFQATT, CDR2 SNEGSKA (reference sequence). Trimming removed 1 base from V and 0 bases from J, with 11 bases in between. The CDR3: CSARADKGSTDTQYF. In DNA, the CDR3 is TGCAGTGCTAGAGCGGATAAGGGGAGCACAGATACGCAGTATTTT.

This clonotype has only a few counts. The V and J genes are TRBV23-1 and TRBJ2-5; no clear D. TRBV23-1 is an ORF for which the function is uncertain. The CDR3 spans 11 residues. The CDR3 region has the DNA TGCAGGAGTACCATTCAAGAGACCCAGTACTTC. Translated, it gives CRSTIQETQYF.

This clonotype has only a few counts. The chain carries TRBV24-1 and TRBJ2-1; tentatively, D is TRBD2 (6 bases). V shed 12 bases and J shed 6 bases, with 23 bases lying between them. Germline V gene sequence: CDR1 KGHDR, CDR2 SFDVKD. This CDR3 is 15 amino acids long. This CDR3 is CAVSATGTSSNEQFF. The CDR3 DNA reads TGTGCCGTTTCCGCCACCGGGACTTCGTCCAATGAGCAGTTCTTC.

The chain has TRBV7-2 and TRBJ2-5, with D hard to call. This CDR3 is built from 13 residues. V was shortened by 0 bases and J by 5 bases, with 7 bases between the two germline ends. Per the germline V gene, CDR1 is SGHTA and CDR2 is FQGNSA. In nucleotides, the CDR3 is TGTGCCAGCAGCTTAGCAAGTTATGAGACCCAGTACTTC. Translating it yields CASSLASYETQYF.

The CDR3 DNA reads as TGCAGTGCGGACGCCGGGACAGGGGGCACCTACGAGCAGTACTTC. It is translated as CSADAGTGGTYEQYF. The rearrangement uses TRBV20-1 and TRBJ2-7; TRBD1 matches 12 bases. The CDR3 covers 15 residues. Germline CDR1 is DFQATT and CDR2 is SNEGSKA (reference sequence). J gave up 2 bases and V 6 bases, and 8 bases lay outside the gene matches.

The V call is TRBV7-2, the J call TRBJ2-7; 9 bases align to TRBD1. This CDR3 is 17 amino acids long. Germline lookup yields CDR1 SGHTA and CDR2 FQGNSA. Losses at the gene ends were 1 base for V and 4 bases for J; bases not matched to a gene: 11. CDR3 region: CASSLVDPRQGVYEQYF. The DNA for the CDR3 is TGTGCCAGCAGCTTAGTAGATCCCCGACAGGGGGTGTACGAGCAGTACTTC.

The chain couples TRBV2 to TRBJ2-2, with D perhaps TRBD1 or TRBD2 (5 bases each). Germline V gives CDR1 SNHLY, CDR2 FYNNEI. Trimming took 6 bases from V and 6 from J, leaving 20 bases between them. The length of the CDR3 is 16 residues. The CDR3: CASSPPGPQWAGELFF. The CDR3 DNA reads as TGTGCCAGCAGCCCACCGGGACCCCAGTGGGCCGGGGAGCTGTTTTTT.

In DNA, the CDR3 is TGCAGCGTTGGGAGGGATGAAAAACTGTTTTTT. Residues: CSVGRDEKLFF. The rearrangement links TRBV29-1 to TRBJ1-4; D unclear. The CDR3 loop spans 11 amino acids. Germline V gene lookup returns CDR1 SQVTM and CDR2 ANQGSEA. V was trimmed by 4 bases and J by 6 bases, leaving 6 bases between them.

CDR3 residues: CASSPISGLAGNEQFF. The CDR3 DNA reads TGTGCCAGCAGTCCCATCTCGGGACTAGCGGGCAATGAGCAGTTCTTC. The rearrangement joins TRBV12-3 or TRBV12-4 to TRBJ2-1, with 12 positions matching TRBD2. The V and J ends lost 5 bases and 6 bases, in that order; junction bases with no gene match: 8. This CDR3 is built from 16 residues.

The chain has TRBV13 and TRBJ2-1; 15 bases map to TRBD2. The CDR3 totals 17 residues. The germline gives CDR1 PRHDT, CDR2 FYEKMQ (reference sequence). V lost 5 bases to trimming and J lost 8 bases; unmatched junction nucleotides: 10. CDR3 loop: CASSPRTSGRAADEQFF. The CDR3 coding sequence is TGTGCCAGCAGCCCCCGGACTAGCGGGAGGGCCGCGGATGAGCAGTTCTTC.

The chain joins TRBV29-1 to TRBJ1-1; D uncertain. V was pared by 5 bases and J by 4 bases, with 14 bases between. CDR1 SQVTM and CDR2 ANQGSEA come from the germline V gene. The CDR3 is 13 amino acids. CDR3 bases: TGCAGCGTTTCTACCCAAGAAGGCACTGAAGCTTTCTTT. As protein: CSVSTQEGTEAFF.

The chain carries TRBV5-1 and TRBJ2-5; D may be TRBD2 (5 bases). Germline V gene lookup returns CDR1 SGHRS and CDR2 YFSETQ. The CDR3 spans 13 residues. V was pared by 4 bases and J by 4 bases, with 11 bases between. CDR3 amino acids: CASSKYGGETQYF. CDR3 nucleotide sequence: TGCGCCAGCAGCAAGTATGGAGGAGAGACCCAGTACTTC.

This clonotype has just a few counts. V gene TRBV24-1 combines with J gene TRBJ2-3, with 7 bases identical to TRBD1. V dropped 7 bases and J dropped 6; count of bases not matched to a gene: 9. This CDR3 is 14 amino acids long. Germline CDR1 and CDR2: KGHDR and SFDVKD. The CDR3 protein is CATRSDRVGDTQYF. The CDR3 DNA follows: TGTGCCACCAGATCCGACAGGGTGGGCGATACGCAGTATTTT.

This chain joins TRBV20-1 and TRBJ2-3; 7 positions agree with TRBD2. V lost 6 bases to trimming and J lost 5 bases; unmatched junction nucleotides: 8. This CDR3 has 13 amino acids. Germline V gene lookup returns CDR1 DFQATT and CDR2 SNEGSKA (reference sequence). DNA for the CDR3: TGCAGTGCCCCCCTAGCGGCGGGAGATACGCAGTATTTT. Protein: CSAPLAAGDTQYF.

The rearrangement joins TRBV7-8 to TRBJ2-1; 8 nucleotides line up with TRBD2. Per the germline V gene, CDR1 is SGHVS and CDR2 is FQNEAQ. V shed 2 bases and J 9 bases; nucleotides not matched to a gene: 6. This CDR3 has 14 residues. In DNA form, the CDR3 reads TGTGCCAGCAGCTTAAAGGGACTAGATATTGAGCAGTTCTTC. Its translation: CASSLKGLDIEQFF.

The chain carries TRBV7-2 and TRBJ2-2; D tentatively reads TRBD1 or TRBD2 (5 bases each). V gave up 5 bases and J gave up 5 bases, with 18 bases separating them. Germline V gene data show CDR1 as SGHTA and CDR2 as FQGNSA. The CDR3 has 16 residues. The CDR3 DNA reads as TGTGCCAGCAGCCCACCCCTGGGGCGGGTTACCGGGGAGCTGTTTTTT. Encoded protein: CASSPPLGRVTGELFF.

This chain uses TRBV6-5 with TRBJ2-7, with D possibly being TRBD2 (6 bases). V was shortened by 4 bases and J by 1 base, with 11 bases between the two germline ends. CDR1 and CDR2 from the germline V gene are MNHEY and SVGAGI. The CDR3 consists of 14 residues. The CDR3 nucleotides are TGTGCCAGCAGTTCCTTACGGGGGTCCTACGAGCAGTACTTC. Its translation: CASSSLRGSYEQYF.

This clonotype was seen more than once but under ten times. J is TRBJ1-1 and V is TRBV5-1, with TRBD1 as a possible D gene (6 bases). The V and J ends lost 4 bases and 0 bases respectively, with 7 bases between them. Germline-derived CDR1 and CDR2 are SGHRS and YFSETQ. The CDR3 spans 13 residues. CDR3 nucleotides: TGCGCCAGCAGCCGGGACATGAACACTGAAGCTTTCTTT. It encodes CASSRDMNTEAFF.

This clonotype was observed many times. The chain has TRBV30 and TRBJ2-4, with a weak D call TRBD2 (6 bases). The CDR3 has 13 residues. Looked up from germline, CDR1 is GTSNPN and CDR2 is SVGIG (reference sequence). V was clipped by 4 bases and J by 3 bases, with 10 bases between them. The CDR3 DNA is TGTGCCTGGAATTGGGGAGGCAAAAACATTCAGTACTTC. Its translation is CAWNWGGKNIQYF.

The CDR3 DNA reads as TGCGCCAGCCAACCCGCCCCGACTAGCGGGATCTACGAGCAGTACTTC. This gives the protein CASQPAPTSGIYEQYF. The genes are TRBV5-1 and TRBJ2-7; 11 bases are shared with TRBD2. Germline lookup yields CDR1 SGHRS and CDR2 YFSETQ. The V gene end was trimmed by 7 bases and the J gene end by 3 bases; junction bases not matched to a gene: 12. The CDR3 spans 16 residues. Together with reference TRBV5-1 and TRBJ2-7, the CDR3 gives the full variable domain: KAGVTQTPRYLIKTRGQQVTLSCSPISGHRSVSWYQQTPGQGLQFLFEYFSETQRNKGNFPGRFSGRQFSNSRSEMNVSTLELGDSALYLCASQPAPTSGIYEQYFGPGTRLTVT.

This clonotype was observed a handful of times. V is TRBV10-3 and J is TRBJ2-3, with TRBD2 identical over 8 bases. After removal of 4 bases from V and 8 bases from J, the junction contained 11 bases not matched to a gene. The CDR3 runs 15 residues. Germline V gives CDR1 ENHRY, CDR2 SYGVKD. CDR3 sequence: CAISGGLADSTTQYF. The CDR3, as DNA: TGTGCCATCAGTGGAGGACTAGCCGACTCTACTACGCAGTATTTT.

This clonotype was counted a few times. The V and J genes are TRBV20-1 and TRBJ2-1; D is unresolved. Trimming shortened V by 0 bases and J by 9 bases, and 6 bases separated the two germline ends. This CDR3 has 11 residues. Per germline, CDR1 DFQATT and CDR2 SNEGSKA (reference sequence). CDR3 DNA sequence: TGCAGTGCTAGAGATATTGGTGAGCAGTTCTTC. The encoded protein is CSARDIGEQFF.

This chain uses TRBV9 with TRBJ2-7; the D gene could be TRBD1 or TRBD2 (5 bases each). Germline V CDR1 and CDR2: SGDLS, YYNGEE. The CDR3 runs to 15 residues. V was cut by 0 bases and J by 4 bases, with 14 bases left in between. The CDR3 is CASSVAIGAQYEQYF. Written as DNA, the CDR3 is TGTGCCAGCAGCGTAGCGATCGGGGCCCAATACGAGCAGTACTTC.

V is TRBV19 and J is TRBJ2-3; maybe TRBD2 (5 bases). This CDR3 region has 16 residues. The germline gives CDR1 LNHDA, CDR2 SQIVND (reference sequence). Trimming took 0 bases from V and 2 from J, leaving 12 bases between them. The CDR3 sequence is CASSIDPAEDTDTQYF. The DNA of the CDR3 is TGTGCCAGTAGTATAGACCCCGCGGAGGACACAGATACGCAGTATTTT.

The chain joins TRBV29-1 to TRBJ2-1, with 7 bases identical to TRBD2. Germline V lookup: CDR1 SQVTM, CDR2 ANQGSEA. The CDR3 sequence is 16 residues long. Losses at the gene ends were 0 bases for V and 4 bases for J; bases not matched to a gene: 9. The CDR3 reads CSVEDHRASGYNEQFF. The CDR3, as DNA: TGCAGCGTTGAAGATCATAGGGCTAGCGGATACAATGAGCAGTTCTTC.